These 2 T cell receptor beta chains share one sample of origin, sequenced in a study of prognosis after radiotherapy for stage I lung cancer (dated by TCRdb to about 2021). The listed sequencing device is Illumina HiSeq 3000. Two rounds of multiplex PCR were performed to amplify the TCR beta CDR3 region from genomic DNA. In the first PCR round, primers specific to each TRBV and TRBJ gene were used, and the primer sequences were filed in Chinese patent CN105087789A. Through fastp at Q25 and MiXCR, TCRdb rebuilt clones from the public reads, retaining in-frame beta chains. Each record represents a unique CDR3 protein, reported with the most common genes and DNA among its rows. This sample lists approximately 25,000 distinct CDR3 sequences; about 45% were detected once. The ten largest clones take up under 15% of the sample. The material was PBMCs, obtained before or after stereotactic body radiation therapy (not recorded which). These receptors came from a donor over 45 with non-small cell lung cancer.

This clonotype occurred a few times. One base separates it from a far larger clone, so it is likely a read error. The chain recombines TRBV6-2 or TRBV6-3 with TRBJ2-1, with D tentatively TRBD1 (5 bases). Germline loops: CDR1 MNHEY, CDR2 SVGEGT. This CDR3 has 15 amino acids. The germline V and J ends were trimmed by 5 bases and 8 bases, with 19 bases remaining between them. DNA for the CDR3: TGTGCCAGCAGTCCGATACGGATCGGACACGATGAGCAGTTCTTC. Translation: CASSPIRIGHDEQFF.

With regard to this clonotype: A much larger clone differs by one base, so this may be a read error. The chain joins TRBV14 to TRBJ2-1; D is ambiguous. Germline CDR1 SGHDN, CDR2 FVKESK. The germline V and J ends were trimmed by 2 bases and 3 bases, with 14 bases remaining between them. The CDR3 consists of 16 residues. CDR3: CASSQFVPGLYNEQFF. In nucleotides, the CDR3 is TGTGCCAGCAGCCAATTTGTCCCTGGGCTCTACAATGAGCAGTTCTTC.